This T cell receptor (beta chain) was recorded in a study of cytomegalovirus exposure and HLA in healthy donors. V shed 0 bases, J shed 2 bases, and the junction held 3 bases outside the gene matches. Germline CDR1 is SGHRS and CDR2 is YFSETQ. The CDR3 has 15 residues. Each donor was healthy, and each was a bone marrow donor. Note on this clone: The same CDR3 is also encoded by other DNA sequences in this sample.

The study ran its PCR with 60 Vbeta and 13 Jbeta primers. Sequenced by immunoSEQ multiplex PCR; TCRdb stores in-frame clones only, minus some. This table holds fewer than 250,000 clones. This TCR came from a woman aged 25 to 45 in good health and CMV-seropositive. The sample taken for sequencing was PBMCs. The chain carries TRBV5-1 and TRBJ2-7, with TRBD2 matching 9 bases. The CDR3 reads CASSLGLAGTYEQYF. The CDR3 DNA reads as TGCGCCAGCAGCTTGGGCCTAGCGGGGACCTACGAGCAGTACTTC.